This TCR beta chain was recovered during a study of T cell repertoires in cytomegalovirus infection. Study-level information: HLA-B-restricted CMV epitopes that are well studied, plus recently identified HLA-C-restricted ones, were used by the study. Public signatures in TCR beta pointed to CMV infection and matching HLA type. Findings and limits, study-wide: Dominant in the ex vivo response were TCR beta clonotypes restricted by HLA-C and specific for CMV.

This clonotype was counted between two and nine times. Its antigen remains unknown. From the reads, TCRdb called clonotypes with MiXCR, one entry per CDR3 protein. The sample contains 750,000 to 950,000 distinct CDR3 sequences, around 29% of which appear only once. The CDR3 is made up of 14 amino acids. The germline CDR1 and CDR2 sequences are LNHDA and SQIVND (reference sequence). J gave up 5 bases and V 10 bases, and 10 bases lay outside the gene matches. Here the sequenced sample was cultured CD8+ T cells from PBMCs, taken from culture after CMV antigen stimulation. The V call is TRBV19, the J call TRBJ2-1; 8 bases are shared with TRBD2. The receptor was isolated from a human donor in good health (CMV status not recorded). Some clones in this sample may be carry-over from other donors' samples. CDR3 bases: TGTGCCACCGGGAGGGGGGGGGCACACAATGAGCAGTTCTTC. This translates into CATGRGGAHNEQFF.